These T cell receptor beta chains were read from a single sample in a study of cytomegalovirus exposure and HLA in healthy donors. Produced via immunoSEQ multiplex PCR; TCRdb's table is partial and in-frame only. This sample has 100,000 to 150,000 clones, with roughly 80% found just once. The source material was PBMCs. These receptors originate from a female donor in good health and CMV-seronegative. CDR3s include the opening cysteine and the closing phenylalanine or tryptophan. A D gene is named only where the DNA matches it firmly. Clone size is shown for a subset of rows, as once, few, many or a class of expanded clone.

d_call clone_size j_call v_call cdr3_nt cdr3_aa
TRBD2 NA TRBJ2-5 TRBV30 TGTGCCTGGAGTGTAAGTGGGCTAGCGGGAAGAGAGACCCAGTACTTC CAWSVSGLAGRETQYF
NA NA TRBJ1-1 TRBV6-6 TGTGCCAGCGGGGGGGGGAGCACTGAAGCTTTCTTT CASGGGSTEAFF
TRBD1 NA TRBJ2-7 TRBV28 TGTGCCAGCGGAACAGGGGGCGCTACCTACGAGCAGTACTTC CASGTGGATYEQYF
TRBD2 NA TRBJ2-1 TRBV11-3 TGTGCCAGCAGCTCAAGCGGGATCAGCTCCTACAATGAGCAGTTCTTC CASSSSGISSYNEQFF
TRBD2 NA TRBJ2-3 TRBV2 TGTGCCAGCAGTGTTGTGCGGGAGAATACGCAGTATTTT CASSVVRENTQYF
NA NA TRBJ2-5 TRBV6-5 TGTGCCAGCAGTACGGGGGGCCGCGGGCGGACCCAGTACTTC CASSTGGRGRTQYF
TRBD1 NA TRBJ1-6 TRBV2 TGTGCCAGCAGTGGAGGGACAGGGAATCACTCACCCCTCCACTTT CASSGGTGNHSPLHF
TRBD1 NA TRBJ1-1 TRBV19 TGTGCCAGTAGCCTCAACAGGGGGTGGACTGAAGCTTTCTTT CASSLNRGWTEAFF
TRBD2 NA TRBJ2-6 TRBV5-1 TGCGCCAGCAATTCCTACGATGGGGGTAGCGGGAGGTCTGGGGCCAACGTCCTGACTTTC CASNSYDGGSGRSGANVLTF
NA NA TRBJ2-7 TRBV6-1 TGTGCCACCACCTGGGAGAGCAACGAGCAGTACTTC CATTWESNEQYF
NA NA TRBJ1-1 TRBV5-6 TGTGCCAGCAGCTTGCGGGGGGGGCCGGATGGTACTGAAGCTTTCTTT CASSLRGGPDGTEAFF
TRBD1 NA TRBJ2-3 TRBV7-2 TGTGCCAGCAGCTTACGAGTAGGGACAGGGTGGGCAGATACGCAGTATTTT CASSLRVGTGWADTQYF
TRBD2 NA TRBJ2-7 TRBV5-6 TGTGCCAGCAGCTTGTTGACTAGCGGGAGAATCTCCTACGAGCAGTACTTC CASSLLTSGRISYEQYF
NA once TRBJ1-5 TRBV9 TGTGCCAGCAGTACGGGAGGCGGCAACAATCAGCCCCAGCATTTT CASSTGGGNNQPQHF
NA NA TRBJ1-1 TRBV7-9 TGTGCCAGCAGCGACTACTGGGCTGAAGCTTTCTTT CASSDYWAEAFF
TRBD1 NA TRBJ1-2 TRBV28 TGTGCCAGCAGTGTTTCCAGGGGGCGGTGGTATGGCTACACCTTC CASSVSRGRWYGYTF
TRBD1 NA TRBJ1-4 TRBV4-1 TGCGCCAGCAGCCCGGGACAGGGTAATGAAAAACTGTTTTTT CASSPGQGNEKLFF
TRBD1 NA TRBJ1-2 TRBV5-4 TGTGCCACCGGAAAACTAAACAGGGGGCTCTATGGCTACACCTTC CATGKLNRGLYGYTF
NA NA TRBJ2-1 TRBV2 TGTGCCAGCAGTTTACTAAGCTCCTACAATGAGCAGTTCTTC CASSLLSSYNEQFF
TRBD2 NA TRBJ2-1 TRBV5-5 TGTGCCAGCACCCTCGGGGGGGCGTCCTACAATGAGCAGTTCTTC CASTLGGASYNEQFF
TRBD2 NA TRBJ2-3 TRBV29-1 TGCAGCACTGAGCGGGGGGAGTATACGCAGTATTTT CSTERGEYTQYF
NA NA TRBJ2-1 TRBV11-2 TGTGCCAGCAGCACCTCGGACAGAAACAATGAGCAGTTCTTC CASSTSDRNNEQFF
TRBD2 NA TRBJ2-7 TRBV5-1 TGCGCCAGCAGCTTGGGACTAGCGGGGACCTACGAGCAGTACTTC CASSLGLAGTYEQYF
TRBD1 NA TRBJ2-2 TRBV12-5 TGTGCTAGTGGTTTGGTAATGACAGGGAACGGGGAGCTGTTTTTT CASGLVMTGNGELFF
NA NA TRBJ1-5 TRBV6-1 TGTGCCAGCAGTGAAGCTTTACACAGCTATAGCAATCAGCCCCAGCATTTT CASSEALHSYSNQPQHF
TRBD2 NA TRBJ2-7 TRBV27 TGTGCCAGCAGGAGGGGCGGGGGCTACGAGCAGTACTTC CASRRGGGYEQYF
NA NA TRBJ2-2 TRBV27 TGTGCCAGCCGGAGGACGAACACCGGGGAGCTGTTTTTT CASRRTNTGELFF
TRBD1 NA TRBJ1-1 TRBV29-1 TGCAGCGTAGAGGGACAGGGTAGCACTGAAGCTTTCTTT CSVEGQGSTEAFF
NA NA TRBJ1-2 TRBV6-5 TGTGCCAGCAGGTCACTCCGGGTGAACTATGGCTACACCTTC CASRSLRVNYGYTF
TRBD2 NA TRBJ2-7 TRBV7-9 TGTTCCAGCAGCTTTAAAAATCGACCGGGACTAGCGGGAGGCGAGCAGTACTTC CSSSFKNRPGLAGGEQYF
NA NA TRBJ2-4 TRBV10-2 TGCGCCAGCGCAGTACAAGGGGGGGAAAACATTCAGTACTTC CASAVQGGENIQYF
NA few TRBJ1-3 TRBV5-1 TGCGCCAGCAGCTCAGTCCTCGACTCTGGAAACACCATATATTTT CASSSVLDSGNTIYF
NA NA TRBJ2-2 TRBV29-1 TGCAGCGTTGCCAGGAACACCGGGGAGCTGTTTTTT CSVARNTGELFF
NA NA TRBJ2-2 TRBV4-1 TGCGCCAGCAGCCAGGAGGGAATCGGGGAGCTGTTTTTT CASSQEGIGELFF
TRBD1 NA TRBJ1-6 TRBV6-5 TGTGCCAGCAGTTTGTGGGACAGAACTAATTCACCCCTCCACTTT CASSLWDRTNSPLHF
TRBD1 NA TRBJ1-2 TRBV29-1 TGCAGCGTTGAAAGGGGGGACAGCCGGGAGGGCGGCTACACCTTC CSVERGDSREGGYTF
NA few TRBJ1-1 TRBV27 TGTGCCAGCAGCTCGACAGGTTCAATGAACACTGAAGCTTTCTTT CASSSTGSMNTEAFF
TRBD2 NA TRBJ2-3 TRBV19 TGTGCCAGTAGACCACTAGCGGGAGGCACAGATACGCAGTATTTT CASRPLAGGTDTQYF
NA NA TRBJ1-1 TRBV7-8 TGTGCCAGCAGCTTAGCGTTCCAGTTGAACACTGAAGCTTTCTTT CASSLAFQLNTEAFF
NA NA TRBJ2-1 TRBV18 TGTGCCAGCTCACGACTAGACTCCTACAATGAGCAGTTCTTC CASSRLDSYNEQFF
TRBD2 NA TRBJ2-2 TRBV11-2 TGTGCCAGCAGCCCATCTCGGCGGGGGGTCGGCACCGGGGAGCTGTTTTTT CASSPSRRGVGTGELFF
TRBD1 NA TRBJ1-1 TRBV11-2 TGTGCCAGCAGCTTAGAAGACAGGGCTACTGAAGCTTTCTTT CASSLEDRATEAFF
NA NA TRBJ2-3 TRBV7-9 TGTGCCAGCAGCAAGACTAGTATCGGCCCAGATACGCAGTATTTT CASSKTSIGPDTQYF